A single sample is the source of the 22 T cell receptor beta chains below, sequenced in a study of blood T cell repertoires in COVID-19. TCRdb's copy holds only in-frame clones and misses some; the assay was immunoSEQ multiplex PCR. The table has around 250,000 clones, approximately 90% seen once. Sequenced input: peripheral blood. All receptors derive from a man aged 30 to 39 who had recovered from COVID-19.

The J gene is TRBJ2-5, the V gene TRBV19; D possibly corresponds to TRBD2 (6 bases). CDR3 length: 15 amino acids. The germline V gene has CDR1 LNHDA and CDR2 SQIVND (reference sequence). Trimming shortened V by 6 bases and J by 5 bases, and 19 bases separated the two germline ends. The CDR3: CASRPQDGEVETQYF. CDR3 coding DNA: TGTGCCAGTAGACCCCAGGACGGGGAGGTTGAGACCCAGTACTTC. The entire variable domain, with the rest obtained from reference TRBV19 and TRBJ2-5, is as follows: DGGITQSPKYLFRKEGQNVTLSCEQNLNHDAMYWYRQDPGQGLRLIYYSQIVNDFQKGDIAEGYSVSREKKESFPLTVTSAQKNPTAFYLCASRPQDGEVETQYFGPGTRLLVL.

The chain couples TRBV30 to TRBJ1-5, with a weak D call TRBD1 (5 bases). The CDR3 is 20 residues long. Trimming shortened V by 2 bases and J by 10 bases, and 36 bases separated the two germline ends. Looked up from germline, CDR1 is GTSNPN and CDR2 is SVGIG (reference sequence). In nucleotides, the CDR3 is TGTGCCTGGAGTTCCCTCACCGGGACCTTGGCTTCTTGGGGACTTGCCCCCCAGCATTTT. This codes for CAWSSLTGTLASWGLAPQHF. Filled out from reference TRBV30 and TRBJ1-5, the complete variable domain reads SQTIHQWPATLVQPVGSPLSLECTVEGTSNPNLYWYRQAAGRGLQLLFYSVGIGQISSEVPQNLSASRPQDRQFILSSKKLLLSDSGFYLCAWSSLTGTLASWGLAPQHFGDGTRLSIL.

The chain employs TRBV6-5 and TRBJ1-2, with TRBD1 matching over 8 bases. The CDR3 runs 15 residues. CDR1 MNHEY and CDR2 SVGAGI come from the germline V gene. The J segment lost 4 bases and the V segment lost 7 bases, leaving 11 bases of the junction unmatched. The DNA of the CDR3 is TGTGCCAGCAACCGGGGACAGGCGCATTTCTATGGCTACACCTTC. Translation gives CASNRGQAHFYGYTF.

The chain joins TRBV6-5 to TRBJ2-5, with TRBD1 matching over 8 bases. Trimming at V came to 0 bases and at J to 3 bases, leaving 0 bases not matched to a gene. From germline, CDR1 is MNHEY and CDR2 SVGAGI. The CDR3 is 14 residues long. The CDR3: CASSYSTGEETQYF. CDR3 coding DNA: TGTGCCAGCAGTTACTCGACAGGGGAAGAGACCCAGTACTTC.

V is TRBV7-9 and J is TRBJ1-2; 7 bases are a match to TRBD1. The CDR3 consists of 13 residues. Germline V gene sequence: CDR1 SEHNR, CDR2 FQNEAQ (reference sequence). J gave up 6 bases and V 5 bases, and 6 bases lay outside the gene matches. The CDR3 DNA sequence: TGTGCCAGCAGCGTGCAGGGGGTTAATGGCTACACCTTC. This encodes CASSVQGVNGYTF.

The chain links TRBV12-3 or TRBV12-4 to TRBJ1-2; tentative D call: TRBD1 (5 bases). V lost 6 bases to trimming and J lost 7 bases, with 15 bases between them. The CDR3 consists of 13 residues. The CDR3 spells CASSPAGVRGYTF. The CDR3 DNA reads TGTGCCAGCAGCCCGGCGGGGGTACGTGGCTACACCTTC.

This CDR3 is CASVRSSGQPQHF. For the CDR3, the DNA is TGTGCCAGTGTTCGATCTTCGGGTCAGCCCCAGCATTTT. The rearrangement joins TRBV19 to TRBJ1-5; D not certain. From germline, CDR1 is LNHDA and CDR2 SQIVND (reference sequence). The germline V and J ends were trimmed by 8 bases and 6 bases, with 14 bases remaining between them. This CDR3 is built from 13 residues.

This chain connects TRBV3-1 (or the pseudogene TRBV3-2) to TRBJ1-3; no clear D gene. Germline V gives CDR1 LGHDT, CDR2 YNNKEL (reference sequence). With 4 bases removed from V and 8 bases from J, the gap between germline ends came to 6 bases. CDR3 length equals 11 residues. CDR3 region: CASSPGDTIYF. In nucleotides, the CDR3 is TGTGCCAGCAGCCCCGGTGACACCATATATTTT.

The chain recombines TRBV5-4 with TRBJ2-1; D ambiguous. V lost 0 bases and J lost 8, with 6 bases in between. The CDR3 totals 12 residues. The germline V gene encodes CDR1 SGHNT and CDR2 YYREEE (reference sequence). CDR3 amino acids: CASSLVQDEQFF. Written as DNA, the CDR3 is TGTGCCAGCAGCTTGGTCCAGGATGAGCAGTTCTTC.

This rearrangement joins TRBV5-1 to TRBJ2-3; 7 bases fit TRBD1. This CDR3 has 16 residues. The germline V gene encodes CDR1 SGHRS and CDR2 YFSETQ. With V trimmed by 4 bases and J by 0 bases, 8 bases remained unmatched. The CDR3, as DNA: TGCGCCAGCAGCACCGGTCGGGACAGTAGCACAGATACGCAGTATTTT. Its translation is CASSTGRDSSTDTQYF.

The chain employs TRBV5-1 and TRBJ2-7; perhaps TRBD2 as D (5 bases). Trimming pared 4 bases from V and 0 bases from J, leaving 14 bases between. The CDR3 covers 15 residues. Germline CDR1 reads SGHRS; CDR2 reads YFSETQ. This chain's CDR3 is CASSLDGTSSYEQYF. As DNA, the CDR3 is TGCGCCAGCAGCCTGGACGGAACTAGCTCCTACGAGCAGTACTTC.

The rearrangement joins TRBV11-3 to TRBJ2-3; maybe TRBD2 (5 bases). The CDR3 has 12 residues. Trimming removed 5 bases from V and 4 bases from J, with 7 bases in between. Germline CDR1 SGHNT, CDR2 YENEEA. CDR3 sequence (DNA): TGTGCCAGCAGCGAGAGGGCAGATACGCAGTATTTT. Translating it yields CASSERADTQYF.

The chain links TRBV12-3 or TRBV12-4 to TRBJ2-3; TRBD2 is a possible D gene (5 bases). CDR3 length: 12 amino acids. V shed 5 bases and J shed 4 bases, with 7 bases lying between them. The DNA for the CDR3 is TGTGCCAGCAGTACTAGATCAGATACGCAGTATTTT. This gives the protein CASSTRSDTQYF.

The chain carries TRBV19 and TRBJ1-2; 7 nucleotides agree with TRBD1. This CDR3 has 17 amino acids. J was trimmed by 2 bases and V by 3 bases; bases with no gene match: 12. Germline V gene sequence: CDR1 LNHDA, CDR2 SQIVND (reference sequence). The CDR3 DNA is TGTGCCAGTAGTATTGAACCGACAGGGCTCAACAACTATGGCTACACCTTC. This encodes CASSIEPTGLNNYGYTF.

This clone was recorded once. The gene calls are TRBV5-6 and TRBJ1-4; 9 nucleotides line up with TRBD1. J gave up 8 bases and V 4 bases, and 12 bases lay outside the gene matches. This CDR3 is 16 amino acids long. The germline V gene encodes CDR1 SGHDT and CDR2 YYEEEE. The CDR3 nucleotides are TGTGCCAGCAGCCTTGAAACCGGGACAGGGAACGAAAAACTGTTTTTT. It specifies CASSLETGTGNEKLFF.

V and J are TRBV30 and TRBJ1-6, with 10 bases that match TRBD1. The CDR3 is made up of 18 amino acids. Trimming removed 1 base from V and 0 bases from J; junction bases left unmatched: 6. CDR1 and CDR2 (germline): GTSNPN, SVGIG (reference sequence). The CDR3 region is CAWSAPTGGLSYNSPLHF. The DNA for the CDR3 is TGTGCCTGGAGTGCCCCGACAGGGGGCCTCTCCTATAATTCACCCCTCCACTTT.

V usage is TRBV6-5 and J usage is TRBJ2-7; perhaps TRBD1 as D (5 bases). This CDR3 region has 14 residues. Germline V gene sequence: CDR1 MNHEY, CDR2 SVGAGI. V lost 5 bases and J 5 bases, leaving 16 bases between the germline ends. CDR3 sequence reads: CASSKSQGRHEQYF. CDR3 bases: TGTGCCAGCAGTAAAAGCCAGGGTAGGCACGAGCAGTACTTC.

This chain uses TRBV11-2 with TRBJ2-5; D call uncertain. The V gene's germline CDR1 is SGHAT and CDR2 FQNNGV. With 0 bases removed from V and 2 bases from J, the gap between germline ends came to 10 bases. The CDR3 runs 15 residues. CDR3 region: CASSLEVLGQETQYF. The CDR3 coding sequence is TGTGCCAGCAGCTTAGAAGTCCTCGGGCAAGAGACCCAGTACTTC.

The chain recombines TRBV5-4 with TRBJ1-6; 10 bases match TRBD1. With V trimmed by 0 bases and J by 8 bases, 5 bases remained unmatched. Germline V gene sequence: CDR1 SGHNT, CDR2 YYREEE (reference sequence). The CDR3 is 16 residues long. CDR3 sequence: CASSLEGDRGYSPLHF. CDR3 in DNA: TGTGCCAGCAGCTTGGAGGGGGACAGGGGATATTCACCCCTCCACTTT.

This sequence joins TRBV5-1 and TRBJ2-7, with D possibly being TRBD2 (6 bases). This CDR3 is built from 13 residues. The germline V gene has CDR1 SGHRS and CDR2 YFSETQ. Trimming shortened V by 9 bases and J by 4 bases, and 17 bases separated the two germline ends. CDR3 region: CATSLPGTYEQYF. CDR3 DNA sequence: TGCGCCACTTCACTCCCCGGGACTTACGAGCAGTACTTC.

This chain uses TRBV5-1 with TRBJ2-3; a weak D match, TRBD1 (6 bases). Trimming removed 4 bases at V and 2 bases at J, with 14 bases between. The CDR3 runs 15 residues. The germline CDR1 and CDR2 sequences are SGHRS and YFSETQ. The CDR3 DNA is TGCGCCAGCAGCGAGGGACAAGTATTCACAGATACGCAGTATTTT. Protein product: CASSEGQVFTDTQYF.

The count of this clone is one. The chain joins TRBV7-2 to TRBJ2-7; D is perhaps TRBD1 (6 bases). This CDR3 comprises 15 residues. V was clipped by 8 bases and J by 5 bases, with 22 bases between them. CDR1 and CDR2 (germline): SGHTA, FQGNSA. The chain's CDR3 is CASVPRDTMPHEQYF. CDR3 bases: TGTGCCAGCGTCCCCAGGGACACCATGCCCCACGAGCAGTACTTC.